This TCR beta chain was found in a study of blood T cells in healthy people across ages. Study-wide results and caveats: Per million T cells, TCR beta diversity dropped about linearly as age rose.

PBMCs numbering at least 6 million were isolated per sample. Through a sample-barcoded 5' primer and a J-beta primer mix, a second PCR was run for roughly 6 to 12 cycles. From the 5' RACE reads, TCRdb called clonotypes with MiXCR, one entry per CDR3 protein. This table holds 1.5 million to 1.9 million distinct CDR3 sequences, roughly two fifths found once. This clonotype was seen a few times. The antigen remains undetermined. V lost 5 bases and J lost 7; bases outside the gene matches: 8. CDR1 and CDR2 (germline): SEHNR, FQNEAQ (reference sequence). This CDR3 comprises 15 residues. The clonotype comes from a young woman in good health. V usage is TRBV7-9 and J usage is TRBJ2-1; TRBD2 matches 10 bases. Sequencing was done on a sample of blood. CDR3 amino acids: CASSLVAGGRNEQFF. CDR3 nucleotide sequence: TGTGCCAGCAGCCTTGTAGCGGGGGGTCGGAATGAGCAGTTCTTC. Using reference TRBV7-9 and TRBJ2-1 for the parts outside the CDR3, the full variable domain is DTGVSQNPRHKITKRGQNVTFRCDPISEHNRLYWYRQTLGQGPEFLTYFQNEAQLEKSRLLSDRFSAERPKGSFSTLEIQRTEQGDSAMYLCASSLVAGGRNEQFFGPGTRLTVL.